This entry lists 20 T cell receptor beta chains sequenced from one sample in a study of Ad26.COV2.S vaccination and SARS-CoV-2 variants. Produced via immunoSEQ multiplex PCR; TCRdb's table is partial and in-frame only. The table has hundreds of thousands of clones, about nine tenths seen once; the top ten hold more than 3%. Treatment denoted: 15 to 20 received Ad26.COV2.S at low or high dose, single or two shots; several received placebo; per-sample allocation not given. Material that was analyzed had been drawn on day 63 after the first vaccine or placebo injection. The specimen comprised peripheral blood, sampled in a trial of Ad26.COV2.S vaccine versus placebo. The source of these receptors is a person between 18 and 65 years old who received the Ad26.COV2.S COVID-19 vaccine or a placebo.

The chain is built from TRBV5-4 and TRBJ2-7; D is uncertain. Germline lookup yields CDR1 SGHNT and CDR2 YYREEE (reference sequence). V lost 0 bases and J 2 bases, leaving 9 bases between the germline ends. This CDR3 region has 14 residues. As DNA, the CDR3 is TGTGCCAGCAGCTTGGAACCGGTAACCTACGAGCAGTACTTC. Protein sequence: CASSLEPVTYEQYF.

This chain joins TRBV5-1 and TRBJ2-7; no definite D call. The CDR3 covers 12 residues. In germline, CDR1 is SGHRS, CDR2 YFSETQ. The V end was cut by 3 bases, the J end by 4 bases, with 8 bases between. The CDR3 loop reads CASSSSRYEQYF. CDR3 sequence (DNA): TGCGCCAGCAGCTCGTCACGGTACGAGCAGTACTTC. The whole variable domain, remainder taken from reference TRBV5-1 and TRBJ2-7, is KAGVTQTPRYLIKTRGQQVTLSCSPISGHRSVSWYQQTPGQGLQFLFEYFSETQRNKGNFPGRFSGRQFSNSRSEMNVSTLELGDSALYLCASSSSRYEQYFGPGTRLTVT.

This rearrangement joins TRBV5-5 to TRBJ1-4; perhaps TRBD1 as D (5 bases). The CDR3 has 18 residues. CDR1 SGHKS and CDR2 YYEKEE come from the germline V gene (reference sequence). V was pared by 4 bases and J by 0 bases, with 19 bases between. CDR3 sequence reads: CASSTFPPTATTNEKLFF. As DNA, the CDR3 is TGTGCCAGCAGCACCTTTCCCCCGACAGCCACAACTAATGAAAAACTGTTTTTT.

This chain connects TRBV13 to TRBJ2-1; D gene uncertain. Trimming removed 6 bases at V and 7 bases at J, with 10 bases between. From germline, CDR1 is PRHDT and CDR2 FYEKMQ (reference sequence). The CDR3 is 12 amino acids. The CDR3 sequence: CASSLSRNEQFF. The CDR3 DNA reads as TGTGCCAGCAGTCTTAGCCGAAATGAGCAGTTCTTC.

The DNA for the CDR3 is TGTGCCAGCAGCCGATTCGCCAAATCGGACAGGGTGCAGGGCTACACCTTC. Amino acids: CASSRFAKSDRVQGYTF. The chain has TRBV7-9 and TRBJ1-2, with TRBD1 matching over 8 bases. The CDR3 consists of 17 residues. In germline, CDR1 is SEHNR, CDR2 FQNEAQ (reference sequence). Losses at the gene ends were 5 bases for V and 8 bases for J; bases not matched to a gene: 19.

This clone was picked up one time. The chain combines TRBV29-1 with TRBJ2-7; D could derive from TRBD1 or TRBD2 (5 bases each). The length of the CDR3 is 14 residues. Trimming pared 5 bases from V and 2 bases from J, leaving 16 bases between. Germline V gene lookup returns CDR1 SQVTM and CDR2 ANQGSEA. CDR3 loop: CSVQRPGAPYEQYF. The CDR3 DNA reads as TGCAGCGTTCAGCGGCCCGGGGCCCCCTACGAGCAGTACTTC.

The rearrangement uses TRBV30 and TRBJ2-7, with TRBD1 identical over 8 bases. CDR3 length: 16 amino acids. Looked up from germline, CDR1 is GTSNPN and CDR2 is SVGIG (reference sequence). V trimming: 5 bases; J trimming: 4 bases; junction bases outside the gene matches: 16. This CDR3 is CAWSSHLRTGSYEQYF. The CDR3 DNA reads TGTGCCTGGTCCTCCCATCTTCGGACAGGGTCGTACGAGCAGTACTTC. The full variable domain, its missing parts supplied by reference TRBV30 and TRBJ2-7, is SQTIHQWPATLVQPVGSPLSLECTVEGTSNPNLYWYRQAAGRGLQLLFYSVGIGQISSEVPQNLSASRPQDRQFILSSKKLLLSDSGFYLCAWSSHLRTGSYEQYFGPGTRLTVT.

V usage is TRBV6-6 and J usage is TRBJ1-1; tentative D call: TRBD1 (5 bases). Trimming took off 6 bases at V and 5 bases at J, with 16 bases between the two ends. The V gene's germline CDR1 is MNHNY and CDR2 SVGAGI (reference sequence). The CDR3 is made up of 14 amino acids. CDR3 loop: CASSPLGRVTEAFF. CDR3 DNA sequence: TGTGCCAGCAGCCCTTTGGGACGGGTAACTGAAGCTTTCTTT.

This rearrangement joins TRBV7-9 to TRBJ2-2; TRBD1 aligns across 8 bases. Germline CDR1 and CDR2: SEHNR and FQNEAQ (reference sequence). This CDR3 has 16 residues. The trim removed 3 bases at V and 2 bases at J, leaving 5 bases unmatched. The chain's CDR3 is CASSLLSGGNTGELFF. CDR3 sequence (DNA): TGTGCCAGCAGCTTGCTTTCAGGGGGCAACACCGGGGAGCTGTTTTTT.

The chain carries TRBV5-1 and TRBJ1-1; D gene uncertain. V lost 0 bases, J lost 0 bases, and 6 bases lay in between. The CDR3 has 14 amino acids. The V gene's germline CDR1 is SGHRS and CDR2 YFSETQ. The CDR3 coding sequence is TGCGCCAGCAGCTTGGTTCAGTTGAACACTGAAGCTTTCTTT. It translates to CASSLVQLNTEAFF.

The chain has TRBV18 and TRBJ2-5; D may be TRBD1 or TRBD2 (5 bases each). Trimming cost V 1 base and J 5 bases, with 11 bases left between them. Germline V gene sequence: CDR1 KGHSH, CDR2 LQKENI. The CDR3 loop spans 14 amino acids. Here the CDR3 DNA reads TGTGCCAGCTCACCACGAGGGGAAAGGGAGACCCAGTACTTC. Amino acids: CASSPRGERETQYF.

The chain recombines TRBV7-6 with TRBJ1-4, with D unresolved. V lost 5 bases to trimming and J lost 3 bases, with 13 bases between them. Germline loops: CDR1 SGHVS, CDR2 FNYEAQ. This CDR3 contains 15 residues. The CDR3 region has the DNA TGTGCCAGCAGCATTACCCGAAGCTCTAATGAAAAACTGTTTTTT. This codes for CASSITRSSNEKLFF.

This rearrangement joins TRBV7-9 to TRBJ1-4; D gene unclear. Trimming took off 5 bases at V and 2 bases at J, with 12 bases between the two ends. Germline V lookup: CDR1 SEHNR, CDR2 FQNEAQ (reference sequence). CDR3 length equals 15 residues. CDR3 DNA sequence: TGTGCCAGCAGCGCGGTGGGCGGGACTAATGAAAAACTGTTTTTT. This sequence encodes CASSAVGGTNEKLFF.

The chain joins TRBV6-5 to TRBJ2-7; no clear D. The V and J ends lost 0 bases and 1 base respectively, with 7 bases between them. The CDR3 runs to 14 residues. Germline V gene data show CDR1 as MNHEY and CDR2 as SVGAGI. CDR3 in DNA: TGTGCCAGCAGTTACTCCCCACAGTCCTACGAGCAGTACTTC. This codes for CASSYSPQSYEQYF.

The V call is TRBV29-1, the J call TRBJ1-3; 7 nucleotides align to TRBD1. The germline gives CDR1 SQVTM, CDR2 ANQGSEA. The CDR3 spans 15 residues. With 5 bases clipped from V and 0 bases from J, the junction kept 7 bases outside the gene matches. CDR3 nucleotide sequence: TGCAGCGTTTCCGGACAGGAATTCTCTGGAAACACCATATATTTT. Protein sequence: CSVSGQEFSGNTIYF.

The chain links TRBV12-3 or TRBV12-4 to TRBJ1-2; 7 bases agree with TRBD1. Trimming at V came to 3 bases and at J to 5 bases, leaving 3 bases not matched to a gene. The CDR3 spans 13 residues. DNA for the CDR3: TGTGCCAGCAGTTTCCGGGACAGTTATGGCTACACCTTC. Protein: CASSFRDSYGYTF.

J is TRBJ1-1 and V is TRBV5-1; no reliable D call. Trimming took 0 bases from V and 0 from J, leaving 15 bases between them. Germline loops: CDR1 SGHRS, CDR2 YFSETQ. The CDR3 spans 17 residues. CDR3 DNA sequence: TGCGCCAGCAGCTTGGAATACGGGCCTACCATGAACACTGAAGCTTTCTTT. Protein: CASSLEYGPTMNTEAFF.

The chain combines TRBV27 with TRBJ1-6, with D tentatively TRBD1 (6 bases). The CDR3 runs 18 residues. Trimming stripped 6 bases from V and 10 bases from J, with 28 bases between. The germline gives CDR1 MNHEY, CDR2 SMNVEV (reference sequence). The CDR3 nucleotides read TGTGCCAGCAGGTCTAACCGTGCAGGGGCCGCGGTCCTATCACCCCTCCACTTT. Amino acid sequence: CASRSNRAGAAVLSPLHF.

The chain recombines TRBV19 with TRBJ1-1, with 9 nucleotides matching TRBD1. V lost 5 bases to trimming and J lost 4 bases; unmatched junction nucleotides: 8. The V gene's germline CDR1 is LNHDA and CDR2 SQIVND (reference sequence). This CDR3 comprises 15 residues. The CDR3 DNA sequence: TGTGCCAGTAGTCCGGGACAGGGTTGGGGCACTGAAGCTTTCTTT. As protein: CASSPGQGWGTEAFF.

The chain links TRBV6-6 to TRBJ2-2; TRBD1 aligns across 8 bases. J gave up 4 bases and V 4 bases, and 5 bases lay outside the gene matches. The CDR3 totals 15 residues. Germline V CDR1 and CDR2: MNHNY, SVGAGI (reference sequence). The CDR3 DNA reads as TGTGCCAGCAGTTCCAGGGGGCGCGGCACCGGGGAGCTGTTTTTT. Protein product: CASSSRGRGTGELFF.